This T cell receptor beta chain derives from a study of immune evolution from preneoplasia to lung adenocarcinoma. General study results and limits: Top clone frequencies peaked in normal lung, apparently declining through invasive adenocarcinoma. Clonality was highest in normal lung, lower in later-stage lesions apparently.

After pathologic assessment, macro-dissection selected premalignant or tumor cells for extraction. This clone has a single count. What it binds is unknown. Using immunoSEQ multiplex PCR, the repertoire was profiled, and TCRdb retains in-frame clones only, with some absent. The data show 9,000 to 10,000 clones, about three quarters seen once. The CDR3 runs to 13 residues. The ends lost 7 bases at V and 1 base at J; junction bases unmatched: 5. Germline V lookup: CDR1 SQVTM, CDR2 ANQGSEA. The sequenced material came from FFPE minimally invasive lung adenocarcinoma tissue. This clonotype was obtained from a person aged 65 to 85 with lung adenocarcinoma. Some clones in this sample may be carry-over from other donors' samples. The chain employs TRBV29-1 and TRBJ1-1; 8 bases map to TRBD1. This CDR3 reads CSARTGTNTEAFF. The CDR3 DNA sequence: TGCAGCGCTAGGACAGGGACGAACACTGAAGCTTTCTTT.